The rows below give T cell receptor beta chains drawn from one sample of a study of blood T cell repertoires in COVID-19. The assay was immunoSEQ multiplex PCR, and TCRdb's table has in-frame clones only and misses some. The sample records 130,000 to 150,000 clones, about 84% being singletons. Input material: peripheral blood. The receptors stem from a human donor in a cohort sampled during active COVID-19. Each CDR3 is given without its conserved first and last residue. The order of the fields is J gene, V gene, CDR3 length, CDR3 protein.

>TRBJ1-5|TRBV7-7|15
ASSLDRGLESNQPQH
>TRBJ1-5|TRBV7-2|12
ASSLAGRGQPQH
>TRBJ2-2|TRBV7-8|16
ASSFWPRGTSNTGELF
>TRBJ2-3|TRBV18|15
ASSPLLAGDIGDTQY
>TRBJ1-1|TRBV6-5|12
ASSPQGWNTEAF
>TRBJ2-3|TRBV5-6|13
ASSPSGGIKNTQY
>TRBJ2-3|TRBV18|13
ASSPRGGSTDTQY
>TRBJ1-2|TRBV23-1|11
ASSQTGGYGYT
>TRBJ2-1|TRBV5-4|11
ASSSGHSNEQF
>TRBJ2-1|TRBV5-4|11
ASSLGPVEIQF
>TRBJ1-1|TRBV6-6|9
ASSSSRGAF
>TRBJ1-5|TRBV6-6|14
ASREGDRGRGQPQH
>TRBJ2-1|TRBV19|13
ASSSTSGGYNEQF
>TRBJ1-1|TRBV4-1|13
ASSPFGTGVTEAF
>TRBJ1-5|TRBV30|15
AWSTGTPTRGNQPQH
>TRBJ2-5|TRBV6-6|15
ASSRVGLAGGTETQY
>TRBJ1-2|TRBV29-1|7
SVELGST
>TRBJ2-7|TRBV5-6|14
ASSLLGTADSYEQY
>TRBJ2-1|TRBV3-1/TRBV3-2|13
ASSQTGTSYNEQF
>TRBJ2-1|TRBV11-1|11
ASSLGRYNEQF
>TRBJ2-7|TRBV6-4|13
ASSDGRGLSYEQY
>TRBJ2-5|TRBV11-2|14
ASSLELAGAQETQY
>TRBJ2-1|TRBV5-1|14
ASSLDGTENYNEQF
>TRBJ2-1|TRBV12-3/TRBV12-4|10
ASSLTNNEQF
>TRBJ1-5|TRBV27|13
ASSLGQHLKEPQH
>TRBJ2-7|TRBV5-1|12
ASTSTGGSYEQY
>TRBJ2-3|TRBV30|12
ACVEERFTDTQY
>TRBJ2-1|TRBV9|12
ASSVGLASNEQF
>TRBJ1-4|TRBV6-1|11
ASSDEFNEKLF
>TRBJ2-3|TRBV6-4|13
ASSDQGTGEDTQY
>TRBJ2-2|TRBV7-6|12
ASSLLRGTGELF
>TRBJ2-1|TRBV19|12
ASSTPGLNNEQF
>TRBJ1-1|TRBV3-1/TRBV3-2|10
ASSQNRAQAF
>TRBJ1-4|TRBV5-1|13
ASSLAGTGEEKLF
>TRBJ1-5|TRBV24-1|19
ATSPPSTGTGTPGGNQPQH
>TRBJ2-4|TRBV5-1|14
ASSLGLRLAKNIQY
>TRBJ2-7|TRBV7-2|13
ASSLTPGQIYEQY
>TRBJ2-1|TRBV12-3/TRBV12-4|11
ASRQGSDNEQF
>TRBJ1-1|TRBV18|11
ASSPPDRAQAF
>TRBJ2-2|TRBV19|13
ASRPGTGNTGELF
>TRBJ1-2|TRBV19|11
ASSVSRRSGYT
>TRBJ1-2|TRBV7-2|13
ASSRTVQGSYGYT
>TRBJ2-3|TRBV6-4|14
ASSLTTSWGTDTQY
>TRBJ2-5|TRBV9|12
ASSGGQGGQTQY
>TRBJ2-2|TRBV5-1|14
ASSLQPIRNTGELF
>TRBJ2-5|TRBV5-8|15
ASSPGLASGGQETQY
>TRBJ1-4|TRBV15|15
ATSRDGRLAANEKLF
>TRBJ2-3|TRBV4-1|12
ASSPPDSIDTQY
>TRBJ1-5|TRBV10-2|13
ASSESATGYQPQH
>TRBJ1-2|TRBV5-5|14
ASRPSPPTLNYGYT
>TRBJ1-3|TRBV13|15
ASSLVGTGYSGNTIY
>TRBJ2-5|TRBV7-2|13
ASSPGQGGRETQY
>TRBJ1-5|TRBV7-2|12
ASSLGTGDQPQH
>TRBJ2-7|TRBV5-8|9
ASSFKYEQY
>TRBJ1-2|TRBV6-2/TRBV6-3|11
ASSSTGAEGYT
>TRBJ1-2|TRBV29-1|10
SVVTGKGGYT
>TRBJ1-4|TRBV9|16
ASSIRTPKSRHNEKLF
>TRBJ2-6|TRBV5-4|13
ASSFQGAGANVLT
>TRBJ1-6|TRBV12-3/TRBV12-4|10
ASSLVGGPLH
>TRBJ2-2|TRBV11-3|13
ASSRYQGGTGELF